The rows below give T cell receptor beta chains drawn from one sample of a study of blood T cells in healthy people across ages. TCRdb ran MiXCR on the 5' RACE reads and lists one entry per CDR3 protein. Among 1.5 million to 2 million distinct CDR3 sequences listed, approximately 39% were seen once. The sequencing sample was made of blood. These receptors originate from a human donor in good health. Each CDR3 is given with its conserved first and last residue. The D gene is left open where the match is weak. Clone sizes are given selectively: once, few, many, or a class where the clone is expanded.

v_gene	d_gene	abundance	j_gene	CDR3aa	CDR3nt
TRBV28	NA	NA	TRBJ2-7	CASSLSWLYSYEQYF	TGTGCCAGCAGTTTATCTTGGCTGTACTCCTACGAGCAGTACTTC
TRBV9	NA	few	TRBJ1-2	CASSVGGHDYGYTF	TGTGCCAGCAGCGTAGGGGGGCACGACTATGGCTACACCTTC
TRBV25-1	NA	few	TRBJ2-3	CASRDHGDTQYF	TGTGCCAGCAGAGACCACGGAGATACGCAGTATTTT
TRBV28	NA	NA	TRBJ2-7	CATTLDRLNEQYF	TGTGCCACGACACTCGATCGATTAAACGAGCAGTACTTC
TRBV7-6	TRBD1	NA	TRBJ2-2	CASSPRTGVNTGELFF	TGTGCCAGCAGCCCGCGGACAGGGGTCAACACCGGGGAGCTGTTTTTT
TRBV29-1	NA	NA	TRBJ1-1	CSGVTGPGGAFF	TGCAGCGGTGTAACAGGCCCCGGGGGGGCTTTCTTT
TRBV24-1	NA	NA	TRBJ2-1	CATSGDIRPLNEQFF	TGTGCCACCAGTGGTGACATCCGCCCCCTCAATGAGCAGTTCTTC
TRBV5-1	TRBD2	few	TRBJ2-1	CASSRTSGGDPSYNEQFF	TGCGCCAGCAGCAGGACTAGCGGGGGGGATCCCTCCTACAATGAGCAGTTCTTC
TRBV5-1	TRBD1	few	TRBJ1-6	CATRTGDRDSPLHF	TGCGCCACCAGGACAGGGGACAGGGATTCACCCCTCCACTTT
TRBV5-1	NA	NA	TRBJ1-2	CASSPGQYNYGYTF	TGCGCCAGCAGCCCCGGACAGTATAACTATGGCTACACCTTC
TRBV7-9	TRBD1	NA	TRBJ2-7	CASSLGTGGVVGYEQYF	TGTGCCAGCAGCTTAGGAACAGGGGGCGTTGTTGGCTACGAGCAGTACTTC
TRBV4-2	TRBD2	NA	TRBJ2-1	CASSRSSLAGGGGEQFF	TGTGCCAGCAGCCGCTCCTCCCTAGCGGGGGGCGGGGGTGAGCAGTTCTTC
TRBV12-3/TRBV12-4	NA	NA	TRBJ1-1	CASSFLGQRKAFF	TGTGCCAGCAGTTTTCTGGGGCAGAGGAAAGCTTTCTTT
TRBV12-3/TRBV12-4	NA	few	TRBJ1-6	CASSPGTSGRGSPLHF	TGTGCCAGCAGTCCGGGGACCTCTGGCAGAGGTTCACCCCTCCACTTT
TRBV2	NA	few	TRBJ2-5	CAGKTDQETQYF	TGTGCCGGAAAAACGGACCAAGAGACCCAGTACTTC
TRBV3-1	NA	many	TRBJ2-5	CASSQAQGQETQYF	TGTGCCAGCAGCCAAGCACAAGGCCAAGAGACCCAGTACTTC
TRBV6-5	NA	NA	TRBJ1-2	CASSSLGGAVSNYGCTF	TGTGCCAGCAGTTCCCTTGGGGGCGCGGTGTCAAACTATGGCTGCACCTTC
TRBV20-1	TRBD1	many	TRBJ2-5	CSASIFGTGTEETQYF	TGCAGTGCTAGCATCTTTGGGACAGGGACAGAAGAGACCCAGTACTTC
TRBV20-1	NA	NA	TRBJ1-4	CSVLEGATNEKLFF	TGCAGCGTACTTGAGGGGGCAACTAATGAAAAACTGTTTTTT
TRBV20-1	NA	NA	TRBJ1-1	CSASWANTEAFF	TGCAGTGCTAGTTGGGCTAACACTGAAGCTTTCTTT
TRBV15	NA	NA	TRBJ1-1	CTTSRDRVAIGTEAFF	TGTACCACCAGCAGAGATCGAGTAGCGATCGGCACTGAAGCTTTCTTT
TRBV7-9	TRBD1	few	TRBJ2-1	CASSLFPGQKNYRQFF	TGTGCCAGCAGCTTATTTCCGGGACAGAAAAATTACCGGCAGTTCTTC
TRBV4-3	NA	few	TRBJ1-1	CASSQVFGGGNTEAFF	TGCGCCAGCAGCCAAGTTTTCGGTGGAGGGAACACTGAAGCTTTCTTT
TRBV6-6	NA	NA	TRBJ1-2	CASSYFGLNYGYTF	TGTGCCAGCAGTTACTTCGGGCTGAACTATGGCTACACCTTC
TRBV10-3	NA	many	TRBJ1-5	CAISESNQPQHF	TGTGCCATCAGTGAGTCGAACCAGCCCCAGCATTTT
TRBV24-1	NA	NA	TRBJ1-2	CATRKPNELGDYGYTF	TGTGCCACCAGGAAACCCAATGAATTGGGGGACTATGGCTACACCTTC
TRBV5-1	TRBD2	NA	TRBJ2-7	CASTTGGGLFYEQYF	TGCGCCAGCACCACGGGCGGGGGACTCTTCTACGAGCAGTACTTC
TRBV7-3	TRBD1	NA	TRBJ1-4	CASSFSDRGEGSEKLFF	TGTGCCAGCAGCTTTTCGGACAGGGGCGAAGGAAGTGAAAAACTGTTTTTT
TRBV7-2	NA	many	TRBJ2-1	CASTSYNEQFF	TGCGCCAGCACCTCCTACAATGAGCAGTTCTTC
TRBV7-2	TRBD2	NA	TRBJ2-7	CASSPGTSGGLSYEQYF	TGTGCCAGCAGCCCCGGGACTAGCGGGGGTCTTTCCTACGAGCAGTACTTC